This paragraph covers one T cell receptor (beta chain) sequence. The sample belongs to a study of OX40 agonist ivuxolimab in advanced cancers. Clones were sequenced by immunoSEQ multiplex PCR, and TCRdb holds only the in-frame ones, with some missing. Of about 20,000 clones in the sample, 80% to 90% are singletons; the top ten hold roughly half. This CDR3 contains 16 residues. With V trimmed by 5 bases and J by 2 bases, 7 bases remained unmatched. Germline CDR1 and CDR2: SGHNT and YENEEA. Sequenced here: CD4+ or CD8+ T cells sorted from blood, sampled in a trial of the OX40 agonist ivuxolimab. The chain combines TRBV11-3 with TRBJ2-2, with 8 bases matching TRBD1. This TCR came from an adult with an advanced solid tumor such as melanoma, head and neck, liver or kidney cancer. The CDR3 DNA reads TGTGCCAGCAGCCCGGGACAGGCCTTAAACACCGGGGAGCTGTTTTTT. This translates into CASSPGQALNTGELFF. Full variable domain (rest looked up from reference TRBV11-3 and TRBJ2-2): EAGVVQSPRYKIIEKKQPVAFWCNPISGHNTLYWYLQNLGQGPELLIRYENEEAVDDSQLPKDRFSAERLKGVDSTLKIQPAELGDSAVYLCASSPGQALNTGELFFGEGSRLTVL.